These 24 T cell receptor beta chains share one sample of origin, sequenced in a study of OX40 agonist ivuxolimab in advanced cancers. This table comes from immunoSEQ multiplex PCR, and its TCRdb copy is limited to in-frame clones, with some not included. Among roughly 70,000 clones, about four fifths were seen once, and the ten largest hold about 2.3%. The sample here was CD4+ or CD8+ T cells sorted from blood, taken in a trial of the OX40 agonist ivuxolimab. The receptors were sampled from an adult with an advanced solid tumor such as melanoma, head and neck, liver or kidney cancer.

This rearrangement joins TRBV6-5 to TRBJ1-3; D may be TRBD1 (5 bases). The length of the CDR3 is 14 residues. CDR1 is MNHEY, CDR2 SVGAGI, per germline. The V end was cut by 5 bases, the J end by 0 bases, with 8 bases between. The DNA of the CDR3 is TGTGCCAGCAGTCAGACAGTCTCTGGAAACACCATATATTTT. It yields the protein CASSQTVSGNTIYF.

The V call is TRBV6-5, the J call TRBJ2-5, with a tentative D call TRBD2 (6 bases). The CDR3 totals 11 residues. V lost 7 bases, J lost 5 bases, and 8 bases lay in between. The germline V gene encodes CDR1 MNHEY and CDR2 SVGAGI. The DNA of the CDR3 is TGTGCCAGCATCGGAGGGGAGACCCAGTACTTC. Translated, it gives CASIGGETQYF.

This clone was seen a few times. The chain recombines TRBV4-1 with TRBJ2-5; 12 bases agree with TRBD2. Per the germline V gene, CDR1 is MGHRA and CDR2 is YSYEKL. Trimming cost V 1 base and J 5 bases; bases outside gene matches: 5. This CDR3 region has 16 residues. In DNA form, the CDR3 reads TGCGCCAGCAGCCAAGTTCTAGCGGGGGGGAGGGAGACCCAGTACTTC. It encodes CASSQVLAGGRETQYF.

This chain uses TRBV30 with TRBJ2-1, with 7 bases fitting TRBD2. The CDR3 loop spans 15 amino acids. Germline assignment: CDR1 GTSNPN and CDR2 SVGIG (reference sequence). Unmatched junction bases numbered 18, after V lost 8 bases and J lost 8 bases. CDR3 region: CALIGGSWVVDEQFF. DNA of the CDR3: TGTGCCCTAATCGGGGGGAGTTGGGTGGTCGATGAGCAGTTCTTC.

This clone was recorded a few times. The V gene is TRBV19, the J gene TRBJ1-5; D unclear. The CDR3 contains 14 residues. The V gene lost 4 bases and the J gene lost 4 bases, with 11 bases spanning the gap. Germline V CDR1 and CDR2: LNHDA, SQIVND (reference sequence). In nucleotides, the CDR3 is TGTGCCAGTAGTAGAACGGCAGGTAATCAGCCCCAGCATTTT. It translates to CASSRTAGNQPQHF.

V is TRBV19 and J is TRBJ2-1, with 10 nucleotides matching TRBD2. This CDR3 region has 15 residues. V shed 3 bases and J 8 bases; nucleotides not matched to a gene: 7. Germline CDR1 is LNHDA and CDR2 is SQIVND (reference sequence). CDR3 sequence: CASSIGRSGGDEQFF. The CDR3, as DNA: TGTGCCAGTAGTATTGGAAGGAGCGGGGGGGATGAGCAGTTCTTC. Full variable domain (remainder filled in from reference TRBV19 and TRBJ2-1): DGGITQSPKYLFRKEGQNVTLSCEQNLNHDAMYWYRQDPGQGLRLIYYSQIVNDFQKGDIAEGYSVSREKKESFPLTVTSAQKNPTAFYLCASSIGRSGGDEQFFGPGTRLTVL.

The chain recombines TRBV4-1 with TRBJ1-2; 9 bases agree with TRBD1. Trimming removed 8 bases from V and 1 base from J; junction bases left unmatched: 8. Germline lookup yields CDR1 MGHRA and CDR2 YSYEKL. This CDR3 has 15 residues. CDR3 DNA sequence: TGCGCCAGCGGTTCCCCGGGACAGGGTAACTATGGCTACACCTTC. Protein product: CASGSPGQGNYGYTF.

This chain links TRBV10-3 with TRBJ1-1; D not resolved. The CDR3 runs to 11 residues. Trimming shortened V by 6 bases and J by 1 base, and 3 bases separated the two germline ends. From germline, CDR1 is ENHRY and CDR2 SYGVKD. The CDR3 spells CAIRQNTEAFF. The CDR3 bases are TGTGCCATCAGACAGAACACTGAAGCTTTCTTT.

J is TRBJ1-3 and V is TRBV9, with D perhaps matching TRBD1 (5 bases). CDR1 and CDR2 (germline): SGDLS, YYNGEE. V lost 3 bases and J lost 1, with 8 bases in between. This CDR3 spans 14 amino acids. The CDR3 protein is CASSGGGSGNTIYF. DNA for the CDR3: TGTGCCAGCAGCGGCGGGGGATCTGGAAACACCATATATTTT.

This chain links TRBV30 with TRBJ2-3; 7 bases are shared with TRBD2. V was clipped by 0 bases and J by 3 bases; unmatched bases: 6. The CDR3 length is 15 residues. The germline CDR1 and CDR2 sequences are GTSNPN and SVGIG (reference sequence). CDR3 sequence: CAWSVAAGVTDTQYF. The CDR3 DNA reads TGTGCCTGGAGTGTAGCGGCGGGGGTTACAGATACGCAGTATTTT. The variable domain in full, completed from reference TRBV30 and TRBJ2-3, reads SQTIHQWPATLVQPVGSPLSLECTVEGTSNPNLYWYRQAAGRGLQLLFYSVGIGQISSEVPQNLSASRPQDRQFILSSKKLLLSDSGFYLCAWSVAAGVTDTQYFGPGTRLTVL.

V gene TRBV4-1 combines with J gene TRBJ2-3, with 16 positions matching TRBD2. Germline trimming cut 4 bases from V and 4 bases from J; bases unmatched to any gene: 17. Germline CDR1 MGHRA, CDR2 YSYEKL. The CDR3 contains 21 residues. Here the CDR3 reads CASSPNPRGLAGGPASDTQYF. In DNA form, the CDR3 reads TGCGCCAGCAGCCCGAATCCTCGGGGACTAGCGGGAGGGCCAGCGTCAGATACGCAGTATTTT.

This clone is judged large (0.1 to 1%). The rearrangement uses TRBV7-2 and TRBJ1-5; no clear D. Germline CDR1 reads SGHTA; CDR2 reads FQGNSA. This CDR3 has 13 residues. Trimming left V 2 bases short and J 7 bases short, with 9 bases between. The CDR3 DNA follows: TGTGCCAGCAGCTTATATGCGGAGCAGCCCCAGCATTTT. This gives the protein CASSLYAEQPQHF.

Here the CDR3 reads CSVGGGGAPGYNEQFF. The CDR3 region has the DNA TGCAGCGTTGGGGGGGGTGGGGCCCCCGGCTACAATGAGCAGTTCTTC. The chain has TRBV29-1 and TRBJ2-1, with TRBD2 matching 7 bases. The CDR3 spans 16 residues. V lost 4 bases, J lost 3 bases, and 12 bases stayed unmatched. The germline V gene has CDR1 SQVTM and CDR2 ANQGSEA.

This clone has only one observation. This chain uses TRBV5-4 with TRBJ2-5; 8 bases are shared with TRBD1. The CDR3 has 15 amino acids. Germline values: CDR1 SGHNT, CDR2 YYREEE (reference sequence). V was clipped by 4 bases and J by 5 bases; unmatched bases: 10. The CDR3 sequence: CASSPGQVGVETQYF. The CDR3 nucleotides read TGTGCCAGCAGCCCGGGACAGGTCGGGGTCGAGACCCAGTACTTC.

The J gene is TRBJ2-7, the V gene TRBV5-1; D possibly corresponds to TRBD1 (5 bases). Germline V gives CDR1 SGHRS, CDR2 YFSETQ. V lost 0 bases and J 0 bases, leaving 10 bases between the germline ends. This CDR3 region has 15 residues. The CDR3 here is CASSLVRGSSYEQYF. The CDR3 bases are TGCGCCAGCAGCTTGGTTAGGGGTAGCTCCTACGAGCAGTACTTC.

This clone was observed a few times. DNA for the CDR3: TGTGCCGGTCAACAGGGATTGGACACTGAAGCTTTCTTT. Protein sequence: CAGQQGLDTEAFF. The gene calls are TRBV30 and TRBJ1-1; a possible D gene is TRBD1 (6 bases). The CDR3 covers 13 residues. Trimming took off 8 bases at V and 3 bases at J, with 16 bases between the two ends. The V gene's germline CDR1 is GTSNPN and CDR2 SVGIG (reference sequence).

The CDR3 DNA reads as TGTGCCAGCAGGAGAAACACTGAAGCTTTCTTT. It specifies CASRRNTEAFF. The chain is built from TRBV6-5 and TRBJ1-1; D gene uncertain. Germline CDR1 and CDR2: MNHEY and SVGAGI. CDR3 length: 11 residues. Trimming shortened V by 6 bases and J by 2 bases, and 4 bases separated the two germline ends.

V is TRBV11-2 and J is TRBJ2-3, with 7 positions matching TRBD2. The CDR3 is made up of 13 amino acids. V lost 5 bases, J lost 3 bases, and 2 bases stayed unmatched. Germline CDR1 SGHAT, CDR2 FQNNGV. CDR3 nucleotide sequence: TGTGCCAGCAGCGCCGGGAGGACAGATACGCAGTATTTT. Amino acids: CASSAGRTDTQYF.

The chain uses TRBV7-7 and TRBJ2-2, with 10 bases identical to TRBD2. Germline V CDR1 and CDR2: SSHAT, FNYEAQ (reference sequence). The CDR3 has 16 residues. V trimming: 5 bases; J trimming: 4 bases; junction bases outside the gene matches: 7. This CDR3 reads CASSPTLAGVTGELFF. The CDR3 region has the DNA TGTGCCAGCAGCCCAACTCTAGCGGGGGTCACCGGGGAGCTGTTTTTT.

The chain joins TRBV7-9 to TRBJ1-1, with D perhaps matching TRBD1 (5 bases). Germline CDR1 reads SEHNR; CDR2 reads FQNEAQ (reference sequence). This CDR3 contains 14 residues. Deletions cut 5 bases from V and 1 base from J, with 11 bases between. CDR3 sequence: CASSPRQQNTEAFF. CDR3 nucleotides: TGTGCCAGCAGCCCACGACAGCAGAACACTGAAGCTTTCTTT.

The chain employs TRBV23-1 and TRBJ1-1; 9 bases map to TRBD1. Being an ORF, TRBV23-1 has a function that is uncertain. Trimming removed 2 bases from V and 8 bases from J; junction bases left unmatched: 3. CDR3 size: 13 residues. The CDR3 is CASSQGTGREAFF. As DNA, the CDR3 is TGCGCCAGCAGTCAAGGGACAGGGAGGGAAGCTTTCTTT.

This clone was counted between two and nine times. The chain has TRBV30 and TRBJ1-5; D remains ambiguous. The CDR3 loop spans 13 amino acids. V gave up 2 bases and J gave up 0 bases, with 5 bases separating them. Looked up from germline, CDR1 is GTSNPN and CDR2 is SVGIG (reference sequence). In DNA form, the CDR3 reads TGTGCCTGGAGTCGGGGTAGCAATCAGCCCCAGCATTTT. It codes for CAWSRGSNQPQHF. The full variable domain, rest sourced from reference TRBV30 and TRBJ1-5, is SQTIHQWPATLVQPVGSPLSLECTVEGTSNPNLYWYRQAAGRGLQLLFYSVGIGQISSEVPQNLSASRPQDRQFILSSKKLLLSDSGFYLCAWSRGSNQPQHFGDGTRLSIL.

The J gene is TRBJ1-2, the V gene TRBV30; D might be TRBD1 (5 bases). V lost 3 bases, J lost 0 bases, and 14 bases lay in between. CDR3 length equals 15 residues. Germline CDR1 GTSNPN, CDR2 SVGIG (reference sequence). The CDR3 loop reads CAWRTQGLPNYGYTF. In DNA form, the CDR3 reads TGTGCCTGGAGGACTCAGGGTCTGCCTAACTATGGCTACACCTTC.

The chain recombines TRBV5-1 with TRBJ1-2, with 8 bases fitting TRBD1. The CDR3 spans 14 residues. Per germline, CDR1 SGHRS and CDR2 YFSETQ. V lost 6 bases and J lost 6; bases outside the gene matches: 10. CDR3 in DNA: TGCGCCAGCACACTAATGACAGGGGAGGATGGCTACACCTTC. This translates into CASTLMTGEDGYTF.